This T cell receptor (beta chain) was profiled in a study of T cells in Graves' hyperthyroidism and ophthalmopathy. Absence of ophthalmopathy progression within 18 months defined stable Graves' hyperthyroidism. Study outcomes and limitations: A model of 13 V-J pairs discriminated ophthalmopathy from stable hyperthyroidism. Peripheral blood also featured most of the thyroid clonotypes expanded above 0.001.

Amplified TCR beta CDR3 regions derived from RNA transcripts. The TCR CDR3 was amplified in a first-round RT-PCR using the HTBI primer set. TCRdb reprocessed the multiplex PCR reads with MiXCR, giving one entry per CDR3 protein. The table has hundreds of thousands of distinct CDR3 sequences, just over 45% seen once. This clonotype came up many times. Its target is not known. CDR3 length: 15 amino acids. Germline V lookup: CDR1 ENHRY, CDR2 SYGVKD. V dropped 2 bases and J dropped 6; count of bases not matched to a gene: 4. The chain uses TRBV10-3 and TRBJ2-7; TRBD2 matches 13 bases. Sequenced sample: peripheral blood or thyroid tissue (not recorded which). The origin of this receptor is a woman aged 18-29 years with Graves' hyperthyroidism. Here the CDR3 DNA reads TGTGCCATCAGTGAGCCGAGGACTAGCGGGAGCGAGCAGTACTTC. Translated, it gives CAISEPRTSGSEQYF.